Following are 14 T cell receptor beta chains from one sample sequenced in a study of blood T cell repertoires in COVID-19. Assay: immunoSEQ multiplex PCR; the TCRdb copy retains only in-frame clones and omits some. Of tens of thousands of clones listed, around 88% are singletons. Sequenced sample: peripheral blood. The receptors here all came from a man aged 55 to 70 with acute or convalescent COVID-19.

CDR3 residues: CASSPRDRLDYGYTF. The CDR3 DNA reads TGTGCCAGCAGCCCCCGGGACAGGTTGGACTATGGCTACACCTTC. The rearrangement joins TRBV7-9 to TRBJ1-2, with 8 nucleotides matching TRBD1. With 5 bases clipped from V and 3 bases from J, the junction kept 8 bases outside the gene matches. CDR1 and CDR2 from the germline V gene are SEHNR and FQNEAQ (reference sequence). This CDR3 is built from 15 residues.

The chain recombines TRBV6-4 with TRBJ1-2; the D gene is possibly TRBD1 (5 bases). V was trimmed by 5 bases and J by 2 bases, leaving 9 bases between them. Looked up from germline, CDR1 is MRHNA and CDR2 is SNTAGT. The CDR3 is 13 amino acids. Written as DNA, the CDR3 is TGTGCCAGCAGTCCCGACAGAAACTATGGCTACACCTTC. Amino acids: CASSPDRNYGYTF.

V and J are TRBV2 and TRBJ1-2; tentatively, D is TRBD1 (6 bases). The CDR3 spans 14 residues. Germline CDR1 is SNHLY and CDR2 is FYNNEI. Between the trimmed V and J ends, which lost 6 bases and 1 base, there was a span of 12 bases. In DNA form, the CDR3 reads TGTGCCAGCAGAAGGACAGAAGATAACTATGGCTACACCTTC. Its protein product is CASRRTEDNYGYTF. Filled out from reference TRBV2 and TRBJ1-2, the complete variable domain reads EPEVTQTPSHQVTQMGQEVILRCVPISNHLYFYWYRQILGQKVEFLVSFYNNEISEKSEIFDDQFSVERPDGSNFTLKIRSTKLEDSAMYFCASRRTEDNYGYTFGSGTRLTVV.

The gene calls are TRBV2 and TRBJ2-1, with TRBD2 matching 7 bases. Germline CDR1 is SNHLY and CDR2 is FYNNEI. CDR3 size: 15 residues. The junction had 7 bases not matched to a gene; V was cut back by 6 bases and J by 2 bases. The CDR3 bases are TGTGCCAGCAGGGGCCAAGCGGGGCCCTACAATGAGCAGTTCTTC. Translated: CASRGQAGPYNEQFF.

The V call is TRBV9, the J call TRBJ1-2; 8 bases agree with TRBD1. The CDR3 covers 14 residues. Trimming cost V 4 bases and J 2 bases; bases outside gene matches: 4. Germline assignment: CDR1 SGDLS and CDR2 YYNGEE. CDR3 in DNA: TGTGCCAGCAGCACACGACAGGGGAACTATGGCTACACCTTC. This gives the protein CASSTRQGNYGYTF.

To note about this clone: Germline and junction disagree at one end, which may indicate a read error. The chain uses TRBV7-2 and TRBJ2-5; TRBD2 might be the D (5 bases). Germline V lookup: CDR1 SGHTA, CDR2 FQGNSA. The CDR3 length is 13 residues. CDR3 amino acids: CASSLARQETQYF. For the CDR3, the DNA is TGTGCCAGCAGCCTAGCTAGACAAGAGACCCAGTACTTC.

The chain employs TRBV30 and TRBJ2-5; 9 bases are a match to TRBD1. After removal of 1 base from V and 6 bases from J, the junction contained 3 bases not matched to a gene. The germline gives CDR1 GTSNPN, CDR2 SVGIG (reference sequence). This CDR3 contains 13 residues. DNA of the CDR3: TGTGCCTGGAGTGCGGGACAGGGAAAGACCCAGTACTTC. Its protein is CAWSAGQGKTQYF.

The chain recombines TRBV6-1 with TRBJ2-7, with D maybe TRBD1 (6 bases). Germline lookup yields CDR1 MNHNS and CDR2 SASEGT. This CDR3 is 14 amino acids long. V lost 0 bases to trimming and J lost 2 bases, with 8 bases between them. CDR3 DNA: TGTGCCAGCAGTGAAGCAGGGGGACCCTACGAGCAGTACTTC. Its translation is CASSEAGGPYEQYF.

The chain carries TRBV19 and TRBJ2-3, with TRBD1 matching 7 bases. The CDR3 has 14 amino acids. Germline trimming cut 7 bases from V and 2 bases from J; bases unmatched to any gene: 6. The germline V gene has CDR1 LNHDA and CDR2 SQIVND (reference sequence). The CDR3 region has the DNA TGTGCCAGTAACTCGGACAGGACCACAGATACGCAGTATTTT. Residues: CASNSDRTTDTQYF.

The V gene is TRBV6-6, the J gene TRBJ1-1; D ambiguous. V gave up 7 bases and J gave up 1 base, with 7 bases separating them. Germline V gives CDR1 MNHNY, CDR2 SVGAGI (reference sequence). This CDR3 has 12 amino acids. The CDR3 here is CASISGNTEAFF. The CDR3 DNA reads as TGTGCCAGCATTAGCGGGAACACTGAAGCTTTCTTT.

On this clone itself: At the DNA level, this CDR3 is encoded by other sequences in the same sample as well. The chain joins TRBV7-2 to TRBJ2-7, with 9 bases aligning to TRBD1. The germline V gene has CDR1 SGHTA and CDR2 FQGNSA. J was trimmed by 3 bases and V by 4 bases; bases with no gene match: 4. The CDR3 runs 14 residues. The CDR3 region has the DNA TGTGCCAGCAGCTCAAGGGACAGGGACTACGAGCAGTACTTC. This translates into CASSSRDRDYEQYF.

For this clone: Compared with germline, one end of the junction differs, possibly owing to a read error. The chain is built from TRBV13 and TRBJ2-1, with 7 bases lining up with TRBD1. In germline, CDR1 is PRHDT, CDR2 FYEKMQ (reference sequence). The CDR3 runs 13 residues. CDR3 coding DNA: TGTGCCAGCAGCTCCCCGGACACAGGGGTCCAGGTCTTC. It specifies CASSSPDTGVQVF.

The chain joins TRBV24-1 to TRBJ2-3, with D tentatively TRBD1 (5 bases). Trimming removed 4 bases from V and 4 bases from J, with 8 bases in between. The germline CDR1 and CDR2 sequences are KGHDR and SFDVKD. This CDR3 region has 13 residues. The DNA for the CDR3 is TGTGCCACCAGTGACCTAGGGGCAGATACGCAGTATTTT. This encodes CATSDLGADTQYF.

V is TRBV7-2 and J is TRBJ2-7; 7 bases are a match to TRBD1. Germline lookup yields CDR1 SGHTA and CDR2 FQGNSA. J gave up 0 bases and V 5 bases, and 7 bases lay outside the gene matches. The CDR3 is 15 residues long. The CDR3 nucleotides are TGTGCCAGCAGCCAAATGGGACAGAACTCCTACGAGCAGTACTTC. It codes for CASSQMGQNSYEQYF.